This T cell receptor beta chain was identified during a study of T cells in localized non-small cell lung cancer. Assay: immunoSEQ multiplex PCR; the TCRdb copy retains only in-frame clones and omits some. Here the sample spans roughly 35,000 clones, 90% to 95% being singletons. Germline V gene lookup returns CDR1 SGHVS and CDR2 FQNEAQ. V lost 4 bases to trimming and J lost 5 bases, with 20 bases between them. The CDR3 totals 16 residues. This clone was recorded only once. This specimen consisted of peripheral blood, obtained before any cancer treatment. The clonotype was recovered from a female donor aged 60 or older with stage I lung adenocarcinoma. The V call is TRBV7-8, the J call TRBJ1-1, with a tentative D call TRBD1 (5 bases). CDR3 protein: CASSSQGFPPKTEAFF. The CDR3 nucleotides read TGTGCCAGCAGCTCCCAGGGTTTTCCACCCAAGACTGAAGCTTTCTTT. The full variable domain, in which reference TRBV7-8 and TRBJ1-1 provide the parts outside the CDR3, is GAGVSQSPRYKVAKRGQDVALRCDPISGHVSLFWYQQALGQGPEFLTYFQNEAQLDKSGLPSDRFFAERPEGSVSTLKIQRTQQEDSAVYLCASSSQGFPPKTEAFFGQGTRLTVV.